Listed below are T cell receptor beta chains from one sample, sequenced in a study of T cell repertoires in cytomegalovirus infection. One entry per CDR3 protein results from TCRdb running MiXCR on the reads. The sample contains about 530,000 distinct CDR3 sequences, around 27% of which appear only once. The sequenced sample was PBMCs. The origin of the receptors is a human donor in good health (CMV status not recorded). Some clones in this sample may be carry-over from other donors' samples. Both conserved end residues are part of each CDR3. The D gene is left open where the match is weak. The listing skips clone size in some rows; elsewhere it reads once, few, many or a size class.

CASSPQVSGNTIYF	TGTGCCAGCAGCCCACAGGTCTCTGGAAACACCATATATTTT	many	TRBV7-6	TRBJ1-3	.
CASSLGTDEQFF	TGTGCCAGCAGCTTAGGGACAGATGAGCAGTTCTTC	.	TRBV7-9	TRBJ2-1	.
CASSQGLAGFTGELFF	TGTGCCAGCAGCCAAGGACTAGCGGGATTCACCGGGGAGCTGTTTTTT	.	TRBV5-4	TRBJ2-2	TRBD2
CASRGQGVYQPQHF	TGTGCCAGCCGGGGGCAGGGGGTTTATCAGCCCCAGCATTTT	.	TRBV6-5	TRBJ1-5	TRBD1
CASSEALSRTNYGYTF	TGTGCCAGCAGTGAAGCGCTCTCCAGGACAAACTATGGCTACACCTTC	.	TRBV6-1	TRBJ1-2	.
CASSLTGTWAYGYTF	TGTGCCAGCAGCCTCACAGGTACCTGGGCCTATGGCTACACCTTC	.	TRBV14	TRBJ1-2	.
CASSPRGLQWEQYF	TGTGCCAGCAGTCCCAGGGGGCTACAATGGGAGCAGTACTTC	.	TRBV27	TRBJ2-7	TRBD1
CASSPGQGAHGYTF	TGTGCCAGCAGCCCTGGACAGGGGGCTCATGGCTACACCTTC	many	TRBV7-2	TRBJ1-2	TRBD1
CSASGETQYF	TGCAGTGCTAGTGGGGAGACCCAGTACTTC	few	TRBV20-1	TRBJ2-5	.
CASSIGAAQEGEAFF	TGTGCCAGTAGTATAGGGGCGGCCCAGGAAGGTGAAGCTTTCTTT	.	TRBV19	TRBJ1-1	.
CASSDGQGLNTEAFF	TGTGCCAGCAGCGATGGACAGGGGTTGAACACTGAAGCTTTCTTT	.	TRBV6-2/TRBV6-3	TRBJ1-1	TRBD1
CASGVLNTEAFF	TGTGCCAGCGGAGTTCTGAACACTGAAGCTTTCTTT	few	TRBV28	TRBJ1-1	.
CASSLRGGGGTDTQYF	TGTGCCAGCAGCTTGAGGGGTGGCGGAGGCACAGATACGCAGTATTTT	many	TRBV7-2	TRBJ2-3	.
CASSLDARAGGNTIYF	TGTGCCAGCAGCTTAGATGCCAGGGCAGGAGGAAACACCATATATTTT	many	TRBV7-2	TRBJ1-3	.
CASSSGQGSIMDTEAFF	TGTGCCAGTAGCTCAGGACAGGGGAGTATTATGGACACTGAAGCTTTCTTT	few	TRBV19	TRBJ1-1	TRBD1
CASSPIAGTAKETQYF	TGTGCCAGCAGCCCTATAGCCGGGACAGCCAAAGAGACCCAGTACTTC	few	TRBV6-6	TRBJ2-5	TRBD1
CASSLIREKLFF	TGTGCCAGCAGTTTAATCCGGGAAAAACTGTTTTTT	few	TRBV12-3/TRBV12-4	TRBJ1-4	.
CASSYPEGGYNEQFF	TGTGCCAGCAGTTACCCTGAAGGGGGTTACAATGAGCAGTTCTTC	.	TRBV6-2/TRBV6-3	TRBJ2-1	.
CATSDLSSGSYNEQFF	TGTGCCACCAGTGATTTATCTAGCGGCTCCTACAATGAGCAGTTCTTC	.	TRBV24-1	TRBJ2-1	TRBD2
CASSREGLAGADEQFF	TGTGCCAGCAGCCGAGAGGGACTAGCGGGAGCGGATGAGCAGTTCTTC	.	TRBV14	TRBJ2-1	TRBD2
CASSARVANTGELFF	TGTGCCAGCAGTGCCAGGGTCGCGAACACCGGGGAGCTGTTTTTT	.	TRBV2	TRBJ2-2	.
CASSQDGQVGTDTQYF	TGCGCCAGCAGCCAGGACGGACAGGTGGGCACAGATACGCAGTATTTT	.	TRBV4-1	TRBJ2-3	TRBD1
CASSLNYYETSGISWEQFF	TGTGCCAGCAGCTTAAATTATTACGAAACTAGCGGGATTTCATGGGAGCAGTTCTTC	many	TRBV7-6	TRBJ2-1	TRBD2
CASSLGSGINTGELFF	TGTGCCAGCAGCTTAGGTTCCGGGATCAACACCGGGGAGCTGTTTTTT	few	TRBV7-6	TRBJ2-2	.
CASSTRTAVGYGYTF	TGTGCCAGCAGCACCCGGACAGCGGTGGGCTATGGCTACACCTTC	many	TRBV7-8	TRBJ1-2	.
CASSLMGAGGNTIYF	TGTGCCAGCAGTTTAATGGGGGCTGGTGGAAACACCATATATTTT	many	TRBV12-3/TRBV12-4	TRBJ1-3	.
CASRPIVGEQFF	TGTGCCAGCAGACCAATAGTAGGTGAGCAGTTCTTC	.	TRBV27	TRBJ2-1	.
CASWTSGSENEQFF	TGTGCCAGTTGGACTAGCGGGAGTGAAAATGAGCAGTTCTTC	few	TRBV12-3/TRBV12-4	TRBJ2-1	TRBD2